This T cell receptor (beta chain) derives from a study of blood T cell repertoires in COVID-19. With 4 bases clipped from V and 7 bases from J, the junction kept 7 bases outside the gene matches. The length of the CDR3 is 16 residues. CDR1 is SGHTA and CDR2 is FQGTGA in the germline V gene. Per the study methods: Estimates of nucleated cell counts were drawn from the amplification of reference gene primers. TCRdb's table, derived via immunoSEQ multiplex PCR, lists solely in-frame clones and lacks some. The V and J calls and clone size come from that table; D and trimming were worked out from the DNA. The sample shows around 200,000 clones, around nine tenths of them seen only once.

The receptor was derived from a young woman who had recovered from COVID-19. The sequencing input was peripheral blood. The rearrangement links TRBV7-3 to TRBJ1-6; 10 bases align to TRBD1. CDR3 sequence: CASSSWDRGRNSPLHF. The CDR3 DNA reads TGTGCCAGCAGCTCCTGGGACAGGGGACGGAATTCACCCCTCCACTTT. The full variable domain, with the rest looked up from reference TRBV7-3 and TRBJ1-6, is GAGVSQTPSNKVTEKGKYVELRCDPISGHTALYWYRQSLGQGPEFLIYFQGTGAADDSGLPNDRFFAVRPEGSVSTLKIQRTERGDSAVYLCASSSWDRGRNSPLHFGNGTRLTVT.